Below, one T cell receptor (beta chain) is given with its context. No antigen is known for it. Base qualities are missing; no much larger clone stands one base away. Collaborating institutions collected whole blood in K2EDTA tubes following their own protocols. For TCRbeta analysis, collaborator samples were shipped as frozen whole blood, as isolated PBMCs, or as DNA extracted from either sample type. The CDR3, from cysteine to phenylalanine, totals 12 residues. Only the CDR3 region is kept as DNA, spanning 36 bases read in frame from base 1. V is clipped by 0 bases and J by 5 bases, and the sequence between their germline boundaries is 4 bases long. TCRbeta CDR3 regions were amplified from genomic DNA using the immunoSEQ Assay, a bias-controlled multiplex PCR. The source study handled its data this way. The number of nucleated cells in each sample was estimated from the amplification of reference gene primers within the assay. To quantify the absolute abundance of each unique TCRbeta CDR3 rearrangement, sequence reads were collapsed and filtered. For each sample, productive Simpson clonality was calculated as the square root of Simpson's diversity index across productive rearrangements. Not all clones reach the TCRdb copy of this immuneACCESS table, which keeps in-frame sequences only. Checked studies attribute under half of the gap to unresolved V genes and leave the rest unexplained. D and trimming come from the DNA, and the V and J calls and clone size come from that table. This sample lists about 97,000 clones; 81% were detected once. 4% to 5.5% of the sample is held by the ten biggest clonotypes.

The data were taken from a study of blood T cell repertoires in COVID-19 (dated by TCRdb to about 2020). At the level of the whole study: The collaborator samples originated in the United States, Italy and Spain and spanned the acute and convalescent phases of COVID-19. The prospective study material was composed of cDNA or gDNA derived from T cells, B-cell-depleted T cells, or PBMCs. Deeply sampled blood TCRbeta repertoires from subjects exposed to, actively infected with, or recovered from COVID-19 were included in the dataset. The repertoires were made available in a free public database intended to serve as a resource for research on the immune response to SARS-CoV-2. The samples were drawn from two sources: the first 160 participants of the ongoing ImmuneRACE study, and 1,000 to 1,500 subjects contributed by 6 global collaborators. Nearly every sample came with metadata listing a de-identified subject ID, COVID-19 status, age in years and sex. Where available, HLA class I and class II types were obtained from metadata supplied by the sample provider rather than from assay-based typing. Results the study describes overall, beyond this receptor: Clinical and demographic metadata were provided uncurated, with the amount varying by source and participant.

The chain employs TRBV12-3 or TRBV12-4 and TRBJ1-2, with the D segment identity uncertain. Input material: peripheral blood. The sequence derives from a man aged 55-75 years with acute or convalescent COVID-19. The DNA is as follows: TGTGCCAGCAGTTTAGCCCGGTATGGCTACACCTTC. Translated, it gives CASSLARYGYTF.